The clone carrying this T cell receptor beta chain came up once. After removal of 11 bases from V and 2 bases from J, the junction contained 5 bases not matched to a gene. Germline V lookup: CDR1 MDHEN, CDR2 SYDVKM. The CDR3 is 13 residues long. The data were taken from a study of T cell responses to AZD1222 COVID-19 vaccine. Generated by immunoSEQ multiplex PCR, the TCRdb table keeps only in-frame clones and is missing some. The sample carries around 170,000 clones, approximately 90% recorded once. This specimen was peripheral blood, taken on day 0 of AZD1222 vaccination. The rearrangement uses TRBV28 and TRBJ1-5, with 8 bases lining up with TRBD1. The receptor was isolated from an adult in good health. This CDR3 reads CAFSQGGNQPQHF. CDR3 coding DNA: TGTGCCTTTTCACAGGGGGGCAATCAGCCCCAGCATTTT.